This T cell receptor (beta chain) was profiled in a study of blood T cell repertoires in COVID-19. Overall study context: There were acute and convalescent COVID-19 samples, and they came from the United States, Italy and Spain. PBMCs, B-cell-depleted T cells, or T cells were the source of the cDNA or gDNA that made up the material.

It was during active infection that Seattle patients were enrolled and then longitudinally followed. Authors' analysis steps: Cell counts per sample came from amplifying reference gene primers. Sequencing was performed with immunoSEQ multiplex PCR; in TCRdb, only in-frame clones are kept and a portion is missing. V and J calls and clone size come straight from that table; D and trimming were deduced from the DNA. This repertoire shows roughly 100,000 clones, about 79% found once; its top ten account for 6.2%. V shed 0 bases and J shed 1 base, with 6 bases lying between them. CDR1 is MNHEY and CDR2 is SVGEGT in the germline V gene. The CDR3 has 14 residues.

This TCR derives from an elderly man with COVID-19, enrolled during active disease. The sample consisted of peripheral blood. The chain carries TRBV6-2 or TRBV6-3 and TRBJ1-1, with D uncertain. The CDR3 sequence: CASSYSRGNTEAFF. The CDR3 coding sequence is TGTGCCAGCAGTTACTCGCGAGGGAACACTGAAGCTTTCTTT.